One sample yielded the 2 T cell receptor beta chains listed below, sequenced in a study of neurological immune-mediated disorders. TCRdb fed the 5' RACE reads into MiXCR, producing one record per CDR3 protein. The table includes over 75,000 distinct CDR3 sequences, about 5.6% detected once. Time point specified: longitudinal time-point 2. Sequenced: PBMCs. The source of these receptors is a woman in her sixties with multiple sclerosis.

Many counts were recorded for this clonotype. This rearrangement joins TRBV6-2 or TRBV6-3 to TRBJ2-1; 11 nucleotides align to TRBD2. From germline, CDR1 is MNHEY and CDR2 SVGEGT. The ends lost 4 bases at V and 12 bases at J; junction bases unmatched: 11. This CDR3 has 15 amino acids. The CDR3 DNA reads TGTGCCAGCAGTTCCGCGCGTCCTAGCGGGGGGCGGCAGTTCTTC. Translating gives CASSSARPSGGRQFF.

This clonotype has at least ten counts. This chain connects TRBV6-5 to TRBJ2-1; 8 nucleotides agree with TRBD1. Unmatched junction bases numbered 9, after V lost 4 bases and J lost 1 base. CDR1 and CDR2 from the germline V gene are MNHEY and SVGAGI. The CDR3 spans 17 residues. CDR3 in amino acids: CASSSLFTGGSYNEQFF. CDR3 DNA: TGTGCCAGCAGTTCCCTCTTTACAGGGGGATCCTACAATGAGCAGTTCTTC.